Listed below are T cell receptor beta chains from one sample, sequenced in a study of cytomegalovirus exposure and HLA in healthy donors. Libraries were prepared by immunoSEQ multiplex PCR; TCRdb keeps only in-frame clonotypes and omits some of them. This table has approximately 99,000 clones, around 72% appearing once. Sequenced sample: PBMCs. Every receptor here comes from a man aged 40-49 years in good health and CMV-seronegative. Both conserved end residues are part of each CDR3. A D gene is named only where the DNA matches it firmly. For some rows the clone size is stated as once, few or many, or as a class when expanded; others skip it.

V gene,clone size,J gene,D gene,CDR3 protein,CDR3 DNA
TRBV5-1,NA,TRBJ1-1,NA,CASSFQAGGTEAFF,TGCGCCAGCAGCTTCCAGGCCGGGGGCACTGAAGCTTTCTTT
TRBV7-2,NA,TRBJ2-3,TRBD1,CASRADRDTDTQYF,TGTGCCAGCAGGGCTGACAGGGACACAGATACGCAGTATTTT
TRBV27,NA,TRBJ2-1,NA,CASRYSYNEQFF,TGCGCCAGCAGATACTCCTACAATGAGCAGTTCTTC
TRBV4-1,NA,TRBJ2-1,NA,CASSQRGGGAPSEQFF,TGCGCCAGCAGCCAAAGAGGTGGCGGGGCCCCCTCTGAGCAGTTCTTC
TRBV29-1,NA,TRBJ2-5,NA,CSVVGYQGTQYF,TGCAGCGTTGTGGGGTACCAGGGGACCCAGTACTTC
TRBV5-8,NA,TRBJ2-1,NA,CASSFGPGGDNEQFF,NA
TRBV18,once,TRBJ2-7,NA,CASSPLGESYEQYF,TGTGCCAGCTCACCATTAGGAGAGTCCTACGAGCAGTACTTC
TRBV27,NA,TRBJ2-5,NA,CASRAGGETQYF,TGTGCCAGCAGAGCCGGCGGGGAGACCCAGTACTTC
TRBV27,NA,TRBJ1-5,NA,CASSRWGQPQHF,TGTGCCAGCAGTAGGTGGGGCCAGCCCCAGCATTTT
TRBV6-5,many,TRBJ1-5,TRBD1,CASRPGTGTQPQHF,TGTGCCAGCAGACCCGGGACAGGGACTCAGCCCCAGCATTTT
TRBV27,NA,TRBJ1-5,NA,CASSPFRGNQPQHF,TGTGCCAGCAGTCCCTTCAGGGGCAATCAGCCCCAGCATTTT
TRBV6-1,NA,TRBJ2-1,TRBD1,CASSEAPYLQGPNEQFF,TGTGCCAGCAGTGAAGCCCCCTACCTACAGGGGCCCAATGAGCAGTTCTTC
TRBV5-1,NA,TRBJ1-1,NA,CATRARVGTEAFF,TGCGCCACCCGAGCCCGGGTAGGAACTGAAGCTTTCTTT
TRBV27,NA,TRBJ2-2,TRBD1,CASSLKGAFNTGELFF,TGTGCCAGCAGTTTAAAGGGGGCCTTTAACACCGGGGAGCTGTTTTTT
TRBV4-3,NA,TRBJ1-1,NA,CASSLNMWEGRRGTEAFF,TGCGCCAGCAGCCTTAATATGTGGGAGGGGCGGAGGGGCACTGAAGCTTTCTTT
TRBV5-4,once,TRBJ1-6,TRBD1,CAYTTGGTDNSPLHF,TGTGCCTATACGACAGGGGGGACAGATAATTCACCCCTCCACTTT
TRBV5-1,NA,TRBJ2-2,TRBD2,CASSGTSGGPLNTGELFF,TGCGCCAGCAGCGGGACTAGCGGGGGGCCATTGAACACCGGGGAGCTGTTTTTT
TRBV28,NA,TRBJ1-3,TRBD1,CASSPGQSSGNTIYF,TGTGCCAGCAGCCCGGGACAGTCCTCTGGAAACACCATATATTTT
TRBV18,NA,TRBJ1-4,TRBD1,CASSPFSDRGEKLFF,TGTGCCAGCTCACCATTTTCGGACAGGGGTGAAAAACTGTTTTTT
TRBV13,NA,TRBJ2-7,TRBD2,CASSSERGTNYEQYF,TGTGCCAGCAGCTCCGAGCGGGGGACCAATTACGAGCAGTACTTC
TRBV7-2,NA,TRBJ1-5,TRBD1,CASSPGGQGYQPQHF,TGTGCCAGCAGCCCCGGCGGACAGGGCTATCAGCCCCAGCATTTT
TRBV19,NA,TRBJ1-5,NA,CASSNHRSNQPQHF,TGTGCCAGTAGTAACCACAGGAGCAATCAGCCCCAGCATTTT
TRBV7-9,large,TRBJ2-7,NA,CASSPKYKTYEQYF,TGTGCCAGCAGCCCAAAATACAAAACCTACGAGCAGTACTTC
TRBV28,NA,TRBJ2-5,TRBD2,CASSLEVSGGLRETQYF,TGTGCCAGCAGTTTAGAGGTTAGCGGGGGCCTCCGGGAGACCCAGTACTTC
TRBV18,NA,TRBJ1-4,NA,CASSPGTAYEKLFF,TGTGCCAGCTCACCAGGGACTGCCTATGAAAAACTGTTTTTT
TRBV7-9,NA,TRBJ2-1,NA,CASSLEPGRNEQFF,TGTGCCAGCAGCTTAGAGCCCGGTCGGAATGAGCAGTTCTTC
TRBV7-6,NA,TRBJ2-3,TRBD2,CASSFRLAGAQRPQPTDTQYF,TGTGCCAGCAGCTTCAGGCTAGCGGGGGCGCAGAGGCCACAACCCACAGATACGCAGTATTTT